This TCR beta chain was found in a study of cytomegalovirus exposure and HLA in healthy donors. Notes on the study in general: Later analysis demonstrated an association between a missense DCLRE1C variant and TCR beta V- and J-gene trimming. Compared with the approximately 670-donor mean, an Asian-associated ancestry cluster reportedly had fewer N-insertions, according to a later analysis. The availability of immune exposure information extended only to CMV serostatus. Most of the TCR beta V segments (in an earlier analysis) were productive either about 90% or about 30% of the time.

The ends were cut back, 4 bases at V and 5 bases at J, with 18 bases in the middle. Germline CDR1 and CDR2: SGHRS and YFSETQ. The CDR3 length is 16 residues. A multiplex PCR was run with 60 Vbeta primers and 13 Jbeta primers. Sequencing was performed with immunoSEQ multiplex PCR; in TCRdb, only in-frame clones are kept and a portion is missing. The table lists about 200,000 clones, around 77% of them singletons. With regard to this clone: No antigen is known for it.

This TCR came from a man between 25 and 39 years old in good health and CMV-seronegative. The sample consisted of PBMCs. The chain employs TRBV5-1 and TRBJ2-2, with D maybe TRBD2 (6 bases). The CDR3 region is CASSRLASAGTGELFF. CDR3 sequence (DNA): TGCGCCAGCAGCCGTTTAGCGTCCGCGGGAACCGGGGAGCTGTTTTTT.